This T cell receptor (beta chain) was found in a study of beta chain features in type 1 diabetes (dated by TCRdb to the late 2010s). For the study in its entirety: No differences in mean age, gender distribution, total cell number or subset yield were found between patients and healthy donors. Regulatory and stem cell-like memory subsets were obtained from only 8 patients and roughly eight healthy donors, while naive and central memory subsets were obtained from all 30 or so donors. Across all samples, about 110 million sorted cells were examined, and cell number per subset correlated strongly with RNA yield. The study compared TCRB repertoires of sorted circulating CD4+ T cell subsets between recently diagnosed type 1 diabetes patients and matched healthy donors. What the research found in general, with its limitations: The naive, central memory and regulatory TCRB repertoires appeared to resemble one another more closely among patients than among healthy donors. Because the HLA sub-analyses included only small numbers of individuals, any influence of HLA type on TCRB rearrangement was left unresolved. Because cDNA rather than genomic DNA was sequenced, highly expressing activated cells could have been over-represented, although no difference in activation and CD3 levels was found between groups. Type 1 diabetes patients showed a moderate but significant shortening of TCRB CDR3 length in all four CD4+ subsets. Patients with type 1 diabetes made fewer insertions and deleted more nucleotides at VDJ recombination sites, implying thymic rearrangement abnormalities. PCR might favor shorter templates, but patient and control samples were amplified and corrected together, so any skew would affect both groups equally.

A single peripheral blood draw of about 116 mL on average was collected from each donor into heparinised tubes. Using a panel that included CD45RO, CCR7, CD25, CD127, CD95 and CD27, naive, central memory, regulatory and stem cell-like memory CD4+ T cells were sorted on a BD FACSAria II. All sorted populations exceeded 98% purity. PBMCs were separated immediately by Lymphoprep density gradient centrifugation and were stained directly, without being cultured. To minimize batch effects, samples were stained and sorted in pairs, one healthy donor with one patient per experiment. The entire amount of isolated RNA was reverse transcribed using the High Capacity cDNA Reverse Transcription Kit, so the sequenced TCRB transcripts were expressed ones. Deep immunoSEQ sequencing was applied to naive, central memory and regulatory T cell samples, giving an average of around 3.8 million total reads per sample. Sorted cells were lysed in RLT buffer, and RNA was extracted using DNase-treated RNeasy Micro or Mini kits according to cell number. To prevent cross-contamination, each cell subset was processed individually, whereas patient and healthy donor samples were processed jointly. The immunoSEQ multiplex PCR was used to amplify TCRB sequences from cDNA, yielding 87-bp fragments that span the CDR3 region. Amplicons were sequenced on the Illumina HiSeq platform. The authors' pipeline ran thus. PCR bias was corrected computationally using synthetic template baselines, and reads within Hamming distance 2 were collapsed, with unmergeable singletons discarded. By aligning reads against IMGT, V, D and J genes, CDR3 length, and insertions or deletions at six rearrangement sites were assigned. Within each subset, clonotype counts were normalized to sorted cell number, after which true diversity and Gini coefficients were computed with the tcR R package. The overlap coefficient, calculated on TCRB nucleotide sequences, was used to measure repertoire sharing. As a proxy for the pre-selection repertoire, out-of-frame TCRB sequences from naive cells were analyzed. TCRdb mirrors the immuneACCESS table, restricted to in-frame sequences. Some clones are absent from its copies; in checked studies, under half trace to an unresolved V gene, and the reason for the others is unknown. Clone size and V and J calls were adopted from that table, with D and trimming inferred from the DNA. The sample table holds 900,000 or so clones, of which 15% to 20% were seen once. The ten largest clones represent about 0.02% of the sample.

This clone came up a few times. This receptor's antigen is unknown. No qualities accompany the bases; no much larger clone lies one base away. The receptor's source is a woman aged 18 to 35 in good health. Input material: naive CD4+ T cells from blood. Interpreted using the paper, the cell subset or site label stands for: true naive CD4+ T cells.

The CDR3 amino acid sequence is: CASSWGGELFF. The nucleotides read TGCGCCAGCAGTTGGGGCGGGGAGCTGTTTTTT. The sequence is built from TRBV10-2 and TRBJ2-2; a confident D gene designation cannot be given. CDR1 and CDR2, looked up from the germline V gene, are WSHSY and SAAADI. V loses 5 bases, J loses 7 bases, and the germline ends lie 5 bases apart. Inclusive of the bounding cysteine and phenylalanine, the CDR3 is 11 residues long. Only the CDR3 portion is preserved as DNA: 33 bases, with reading frame beginning at the first base.